This is a list of T cell receptor beta chains from one sample in a study of T cells in Graves' hyperthyroidism and ophthalmopathy. Using its own MiXCR run on the multiplex PCR reads, TCRdb lists one record per CDR3 protein. Of around 420,000 distinct CDR3 sequences listed, around a sixth are singletons. Material: blood. Receptors originate from a woman in her late teens or twenties with Graves' hyperthyroidism. The CDR3 runs from the conserved cysteine through the conserved F or W. Fields, in order: V gene, clone size, CDR3 length, J gene, D gene, CDR3 DNA, CDR3 protein. A D gene is named only where the DNA matches it firmly. For some rows the clone size is stated as once, few or many, or as a class when expanded; others skip it.

>TRBV5-1|NA|13|TRBJ2-5|NA
TGCGCCGGCATCCTGGGCACGAAAGAGACCCAGTACTTC
CAGILGTKETQYF
>TRBV11-2|many|13|TRBJ2-7|NA
TGTGCCAGCAGCTCCGGGGACACCTACGAGCAGTACTTC
CASSSGDTYEQYF
>TRBV6-1|many|13|TRBJ1-1|NA
TGTGCCAGCAGTGACCCTCGGGGAAATGAAGCTTTCTTT
CASSDPRGNEAFF
>TRBV12-3/TRBV12-4|NA|12|TRBJ1-1|TRBD1
TGTGCCAGCAGTCCCGGACAGGGGGAGACTTTCTTT
CASSPGQGETFF
>TRBV29-1|NA|13|TRBJ1-1|NA
TGCAGCGTTGAGGGCAGGAGTAGCACTGAAGCTTTCTTT
CSVEGRSSTEAFF
>TRBV20-1|NA|14|TRBJ1-6|NA
TGCAGTGCTAGAGAACAGCGCCAGGATTCACCCCTCCACTTT
CSAREQRQDSPLHF
>TRBV20-1|many|15|TRBJ2-5|TRBD2
TGCAGTGCTACCCGGACTAGCGGGGGGCAAGAGACCCAGTACTTC
CSATRTSGGQETQYF
>TRBV12-3/TRBV12-4|many|13|TRBJ2-5|NA
TGTGCCAGCAGTTTAGCGCAGGGTGAGACCCAGTACTTC
CASSLAQGETQYF
>TRBV29-1|many|12|TRBJ2-5|NA
TGCAGCGTTGAAATACCCCTACTGACCCAGTACTTC
CSVEIPLLTQYF
>TRBV20-1|NA|17|TRBJ2-3|TRBD2
TGCAGTGCTACCTCCTTCGGACTAGCGGGGGGCGCAGATACGCAGTATTTT
CSATSFGLAGGADTQYF
>TRBV10-3|many|15|TRBJ2-3|TRBD2
TGTGCCATCAGACGGAGCGGGAGGCCCACAGATACGCAGTATTTT
CAIRRSGRPTDTQYF
>TRBV6-2/TRBV6-3|NA|20|TRBJ2-4|TRBD1
TGTGCCAGCAGTGCTTTGACAGGGTTCAGCGAGAGGCTGGCCAAAAACATTCAGTACTTC
CASSALTGFSERLAKNIQYF
>TRBV7-3|NA|17|TRBJ2-2|NA
TGTGCCAGCAGCTTAGACTACTGGAGCGCGAACACCGGGGAGCTGTTTTTT
CASSLDYWSANTGELFF
>TRBV7-9|NA|15|TRBJ2-7|NA
TGTGCCAGCAGCGGGGGGATACGGTCCTACAATGAGCAGTACTTC
CASSGGIRSYNEQYF
>TRBV12-3/TRBV12-4|many|13|TRBJ1-1|TRBD1
TGTGCCAGCAGGGGTGGTGGGGACAGGTTGGCTTTCTTT
CASRGGGDRLAFF
>TRBV28|many|20|TRBJ1-5|TRBD1
TGTGCCAGCAGTTTATTAACGGGGACAGGACTTGGTTATAGCAATCAGCCCCAGCATTTT
CASSLLTGTGLGYSNQPQHF
>TRBV12-3/TRBV12-4|many|13|TRBJ1-1|NA
TGTGCCAGCACCCTAAGGATGGACACTGAAGCTTTCTTT
CASTLRMDTEAFF
>TRBV28|many|14|TRBJ1-4|NA
TGTGCCAGCAGTTCCCCCGGGCAGGGTGAAAAACTGTTTTTT
CASSSPGQGEKLFF
>TRBV6-1|many|16|TRBJ1-1|TRBD1
TGTGCCAGCAGTCTCTTGACAGGGCCTATGAACACTGAAGCTTTCTTT
CASSLLTGPMNTEAFF
>TRBV12-3/TRBV12-4|NA|15|TRBJ2-6|TRBD2
TGTGCCAGCAGTTCCGGGAGGACTGGGGCCAACGTCCTGACTTTC
CASSSGRTGANVLTF
>TRBV7-3|many|14|TRBJ2-1|TRBD2
TGTGCCAGCAGCCCCGGGACTAGCGGGAGGAGAAAGTTCTTC
CASSPGTSGRRKFF
>TRBV5-1|many|15|TRBJ2-7|TRBD2
TGCGCCAGCAGCTTGGGGGAGGGTCCGGGAAACGAGCAGTACTTC
CASSLGEGPGNEQYF
>TRBV9|few|17|TRBJ2-7|NA
TGTGCCAGCAGCGTAAATCCAACAGGGATGGGGAGCTACGAGCAGTACTTC
CASSVNPTGMGSYEQYF
>TRBV19|few|14|TRBJ1-5|NA
TGTGCCAGTAGTATAGGTGGGGGCCTTCAGCCCCAGCATTTT
CASSIGGGLQPQHF
>TRBV7-9|NA|13|TRBJ2-1|NA
TGTGCCAGCAGCTTCGACTTAGCAGATGAGCAGTTCTTC
CASSFDLADEQFF
>TRBV28|NA|12|TRBJ1-2|TRBD1
TGTGCCACCCGGGACAGGGTCGGTGGCTACACCTTC
CATRDRVGGYTF
>TRBV11-3|many|13|TRBJ1-1|NA
TGTGCCAGCAGCCGAGGGGGGTCCACTGAAGCTTTCTTT
CASSRGGSTEAFF
>TRBV7-2|NA|14|TRBJ2-3|NA
TGTGCCAGCAGCGGAAGGGCAGGGCCAGATACGCAGTATTTT
CASSGRAGPDTQYF
>TRBV19|few|15|TRBJ1-5|NA
TGTGCCAGTAGTATCGGGGGTAAGGGCAATCAGCCCCAGCATTTT
CASSIGGKGNQPQHF
>TRBV12-3/TRBV12-4|many|14|TRBJ1-1|NA
TGTGCCAGCAGGGCGGGGGGTCGGGGCACTGAAGCTTTCTTT
CASRAGGRGTEAFF
>TRBV2|many|13|TRBJ1-1|TRBD1
TGTGCCACAGGGACAGAGATGAACACTGAAGCTTTCTTT
CATGTEMNTEAFF
>TRBV20-1|many|13|TRBJ2-7|NA
TGCTCCGTTTGGCCCAAGACCACCTACGAGCAGTACTTC
CSVWPKTTYEQYF
>TRBV10-3|few|12|TRBJ2-1|NA
TGTGCCATCAGTGAGCCCGAGAATGAGCAGTTCTTC
CAISEPENEQFF
>TRBV5-1|many|17|TRBJ1-1|NA
TGCGCCAGCAGCTTGGGGGCAGGGTTAAGTCGAACGGGTGAAGCTTTCTTT
CASSLGAGLSRTGEAFF
>TRBV3-1|many|16|TRBJ2-1|NA
TGTGCCAGCAGCCAAGATCCAGGGGCAATATACAATGAGCAGTTCTTC
CASSQDPGAIYNEQFF
>TRBV20-1|many|16|TRBJ1-2|NA
TGCAGTGCTAGTGTAGGGCGGGGCGGTTTGGACTATGGCTACACCTTC
CSASVGRGGLDYGYTF
>TRBV6-5|NA|12|TRBJ2-3|NA
TGTGCCAGCAGTTACGGGGAGACGACGCAGTATTTT
CASSYGETTQYF
>TRBV28|many|15|TRBJ1-6|TRBD1
TGTGCCAGCAGTCTCTCGACAGGGATTAATTCACCCCTCCACTTT
CASSLSTGINSPLHF
>TRBV7-8|NA|14|TRBJ2-4|TRBD1
TGTGCCAGCAGCTTATACAGGGGGCTGGACATTCAGTACTTC
CASSLYRGLDIQYF
>TRBV24-1|few|14|TRBJ1-2|TRBD1
TGTGCCACCAGTGTCTCCGACAGGGCGGGAGGCTACACCTTC
CATSVSDRAGGYTF
>TRBV27|NA|13|TRBJ2-3|NA
TGTGCCAGCAGTACACAGAGCACAGATACGCAGTATTTT
CASSTQSTDTQYF
>TRBV28|few|23|TRBJ1-3|NA
TGTGCCAGCAGTTTCGGTATTTTCGGGTCCCGGGAGACCGGGGCCCTCTCTGGAAACACCATATATTTT
CASSFGIFGSRETGALSGNTIYF
>TRBV5-1|NA|15|TRBJ1-1|TRBD1
TGCGCCAGCAGCTCGAACAGGGGAATGAACACTGAAGCTTTCTTT
CASSSNRGMNTEAFF
>TRBV27|few|16|TRBJ2-7|NA
TGTGCCAGCAGTTTGTCGTTGATAAAGGTATCGGTCGAGCAGTACTTC
CASSLSLIKVSVEQYF
>TRBV7-8|many|15|TRBJ2-7|NA
TGTGCCAGCAGCCCAGGTGGAGGTGGAGGGCTCGAGCAGTACTTC
CASSPGGGGGLEQYF
>TRBV4-3|NA|17|TRBJ2-3|TRBD2
TGCGCCAGCAGCCCGGGACTAGCGGGCCTAGTCAGAGATACGCAGTATTTT
CASSPGLAGLVRDTQYF
>TRBV5-6|few|15|TRBJ2-1|NA
TGTGCCAGCAGCTTCATCAGGACACCCTACAATGAGCAGTTCTTC
CASSFIRTPYNEQFF
>TRBV6-2/TRBV6-3|many|13|TRBJ1-2|NA
TGTGCCAGCAGTTACTACGGGGCAGATGGCTACACCTTC
CASSYYGADGYTF
>TRBV6-1|few|14|TRBJ2-3|NA
TGTGCCAGCAGTGAAATACCCCAGAGCGATACGCAGTATTTT
CASSEIPQSDTQYF
>TRBV7-6|NA|14|TRBJ1-1|NA
TGTGCCAGCAGCCCTAGGGACCCTTCGACTGAAGCTTTCTTT
CASSPRDPSTEAFF
>TRBV4-1|NA|15|TRBJ1-2|NA
TGCGCCAGCAGCCAAGATGCGGCAGGGCCAGGTGGCTACACCTTC
CASSQDAAGPGGYTF
>TRBV5-1|many|18|TRBJ2-3|NA
TGCGCCAGCAGCCCGATAGCGCCGATAGGAGCCAGCACAGATACGCAGTATTTT
CASSPIAPIGASTDTQYF
>TRBV6-4|NA|15|TRBJ2-1|NA
TGTGCCAGCAGTGACGGGGACGGAGCCTACAATGAGCAGTTCTTC
CASSDGDGAYNEQFF